This T cell receptor (beta chain) came from a study of response to subunit inactivated influenza vaccine. TCRdb re-analysed the RT-PCR reads in MiXCR, keeping a single row per CDR3 protein. Of roughly 570,000 distinct CDR3 sequences listed, 12% to 15% are singletons. General study points: Authors suggested each seasonal influenza vaccination recruits few new T cells.

Losses at the gene ends were 0 bases for V and 0 bases for J; bases not matched to a gene: 9. The CDR3 length is 18 residues. Germline V lookup: CDR1 LGHNA, CDR2 YNFKEQ. This clonotype has only a few counts. Its specificity is unknown. The chain recombines TRBV4-2 with TRBJ2-3, with 7 bases identical to TRBD2. This specimen was PBMCs from blood, taken about 13 days after vaccination. The TCR comes from a man aged 50 to 59 who received an inactivated influenza vaccine. CDR3 amino acids: CASSQEGGWEPSTDTQYF. DNA for the CDR3: TGTGCCAGCAGCCAAGAGGGGGGGTGGGAGCCTAGCACAGATACGCAGTATTTT.